These T cell receptor beta chains were read from a single sample in a study of T cell responses to AZD1222 COVID-19 vaccine. Here immunoSEQ multiplex PCR was the method, and the copy in TCRdb shows in-frame clones only, minus some. The sample has 100,000 to 150,000 clones, around nine tenths seen once. The sequenced sample was peripheral blood, obtained on day 0 of AZD1222 vaccination. The receptors were gathered from an adult in good health. CDR3s include the opening cysteine and the closing phenylalanine or tryptophan. D genes are given only for firm matches. Size values are once, few and many counts, or a class for expanded clones, and some rows have none.

D gene	V gene	clone size	J gene	CDR3 protein	CDR3 DNA
-	TRBV18	-	TRBJ1-2	CASSPTDNNYGYTF	TGTGCCAGCTCCCCAACGGACAATAACTATGGCTACACCTTC
TRBD1	TRBV6-5	-	TRBJ1-1	CASSIQGGDEAFF	TGTGCCAGCAGTATACAGGGGGGCGACGAAGCTTTCTTT
-	TRBV3-1/TRBV3-2	few	TRBJ2-2	CASSQDMHTGELFF	TGTGCCAGCAGCCAAGATATGCACACCGGGGAGCTGTTTTTT
-	TRBV10-3	-	TRBJ2-3	CAIQQVDTQYF	TGTGCCATCCAGCAGGTAGATACGCAGTATTTT
-	TRBV5-1	once	TRBJ2-2	CASSIGTSNTGELFF	TGCGCCAGCAGCATCGGGACGTCGAACACCGGGGAGCTGTTTTTT
-	TRBV5-4	-	TRBJ1-1	CASSLGGNTEAFF	TGTGCCAGCAGCTTGGGGGGTAACACTGAAGCTTTCTTT
-	TRBV28	-	TRBJ1-1	CASSFGGSGTEAFF	TGTGCCAGCAGTTTCGGGGGATCCGGCACTGAAGCTTTCTTT
-	TRBV6-5	-	TRBJ2-2	CASSYTANTGELFF	TGTGCCAGCAGTTACACCGCGAACACCGGGGAGCTGTTTTTT
-	TRBV5-4	once	TRBJ1-1	CASSLDLMNTEAFF	TGTGCCAGCAGCTTGGACCTGATGAACACTGAAGCTTTCTTT
TRBD1	TRBV20-1	-	TRBJ1-5	CSASFGTGDNQPQHF	TGCAGTGCTAGTTTCGGGACAGGGGACAATCAGCCCCAGCATTTT
-	TRBV7-2	-	TRBJ2-3	CASSWGAIDTQYF	TGTGCCAGCAGCTGGGGGGCTATAGATACGCAGTATTTT
-	TRBV28	-	TRBJ1-2	CASSLITGGGYTF	TGTGCCAGCAGTTTAATTACAGGAGGAGGCTACACCTTC
TRBD1	TRBV7-9	-	TRBJ2-7	CASSSQGSYEQYF	TGTGCCAGCAGCTCACAGGGGTCCTACGAGCAGTACTTC
TRBD1	TRBV6-1	-	TRBJ1-5	CASSEARTGGRVSAQHF	TGTGCCAGCAGTGAAGCCCGGACAGGGGGCCGGGTGTCGGCCCAGCATTTT
-	TRBV13	-	TRBJ2-1	CASSLGRYPGNEQFF	TGTGCCAGCAGCTTAGGCAGGTATCCGGGCAATGAGCAGTTCTTC
TRBD1	TRBV7-2	-	TRBJ1-2	CASSFDRGSGYTF	TGTGCCAGCAGCTTTGACAGGGGGTCTGGCTACACCTTC
-	TRBV5-1	-	TRBJ2-7	CASSLVARTEQYF	TGCGCCAGCAGCTTAGTTGCGAGGACCGAGCAGTACTTC
-	TRBV29-1	-	TRBJ2-4	CSVLPTSRNIQYF	TGCAGCGTTCTACCGACTAGTAGAAACATTCAGTACTTC
TRBD1	TRBV7-2	-	TRBJ1-5	CASSLYRGYQPQHF	TGTGCCAGCAGCTTGTACAGGGGATATCAGCCCCAGCATTTT
-	TRBV6-2/TRBV6-3	-	TRBJ1-2	CASSYSLGGYTF	TGTGCCAGCAGTTACTCCCTCGGCGGCTACACCTTC